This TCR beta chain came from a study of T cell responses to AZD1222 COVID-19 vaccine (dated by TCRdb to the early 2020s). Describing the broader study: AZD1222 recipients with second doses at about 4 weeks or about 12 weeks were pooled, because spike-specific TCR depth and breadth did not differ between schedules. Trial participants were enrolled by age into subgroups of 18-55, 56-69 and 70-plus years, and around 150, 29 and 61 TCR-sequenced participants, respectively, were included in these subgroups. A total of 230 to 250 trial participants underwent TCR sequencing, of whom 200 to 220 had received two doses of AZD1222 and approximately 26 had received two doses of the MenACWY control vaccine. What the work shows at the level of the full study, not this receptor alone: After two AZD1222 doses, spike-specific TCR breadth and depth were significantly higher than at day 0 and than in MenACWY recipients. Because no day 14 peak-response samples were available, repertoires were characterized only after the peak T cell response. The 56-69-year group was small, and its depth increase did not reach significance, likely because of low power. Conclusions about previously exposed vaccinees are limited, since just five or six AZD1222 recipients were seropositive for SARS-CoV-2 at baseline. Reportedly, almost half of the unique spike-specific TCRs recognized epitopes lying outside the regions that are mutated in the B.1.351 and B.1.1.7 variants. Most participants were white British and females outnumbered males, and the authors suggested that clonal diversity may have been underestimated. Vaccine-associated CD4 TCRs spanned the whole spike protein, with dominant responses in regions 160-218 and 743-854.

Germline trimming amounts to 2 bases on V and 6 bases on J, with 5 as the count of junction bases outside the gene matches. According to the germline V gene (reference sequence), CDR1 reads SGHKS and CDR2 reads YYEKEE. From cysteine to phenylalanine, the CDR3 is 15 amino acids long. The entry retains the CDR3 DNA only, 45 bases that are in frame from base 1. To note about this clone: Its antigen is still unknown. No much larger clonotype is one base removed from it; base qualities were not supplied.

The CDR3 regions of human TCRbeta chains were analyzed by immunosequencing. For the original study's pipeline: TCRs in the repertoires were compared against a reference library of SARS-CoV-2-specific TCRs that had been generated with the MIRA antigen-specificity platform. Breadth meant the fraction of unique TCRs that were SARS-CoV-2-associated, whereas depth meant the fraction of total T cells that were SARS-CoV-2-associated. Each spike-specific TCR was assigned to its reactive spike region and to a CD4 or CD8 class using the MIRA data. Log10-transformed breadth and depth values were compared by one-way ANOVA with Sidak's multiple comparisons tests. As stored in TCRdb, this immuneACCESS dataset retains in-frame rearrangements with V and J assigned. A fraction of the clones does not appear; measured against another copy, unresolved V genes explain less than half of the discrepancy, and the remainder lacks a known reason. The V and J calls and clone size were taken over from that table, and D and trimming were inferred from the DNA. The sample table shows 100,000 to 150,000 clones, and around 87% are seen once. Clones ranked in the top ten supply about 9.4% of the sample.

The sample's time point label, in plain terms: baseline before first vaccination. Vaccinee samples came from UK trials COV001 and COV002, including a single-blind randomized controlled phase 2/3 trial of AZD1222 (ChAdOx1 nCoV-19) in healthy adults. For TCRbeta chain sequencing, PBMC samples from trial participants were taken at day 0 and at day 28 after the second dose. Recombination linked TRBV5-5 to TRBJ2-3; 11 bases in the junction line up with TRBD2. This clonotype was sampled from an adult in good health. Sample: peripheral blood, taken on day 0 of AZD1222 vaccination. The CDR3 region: CASSFTASGRDTQYF. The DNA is TGTGCCAGCAGCTTTACGGCTAGCGGGAGGGATACGCAGTATTTT.